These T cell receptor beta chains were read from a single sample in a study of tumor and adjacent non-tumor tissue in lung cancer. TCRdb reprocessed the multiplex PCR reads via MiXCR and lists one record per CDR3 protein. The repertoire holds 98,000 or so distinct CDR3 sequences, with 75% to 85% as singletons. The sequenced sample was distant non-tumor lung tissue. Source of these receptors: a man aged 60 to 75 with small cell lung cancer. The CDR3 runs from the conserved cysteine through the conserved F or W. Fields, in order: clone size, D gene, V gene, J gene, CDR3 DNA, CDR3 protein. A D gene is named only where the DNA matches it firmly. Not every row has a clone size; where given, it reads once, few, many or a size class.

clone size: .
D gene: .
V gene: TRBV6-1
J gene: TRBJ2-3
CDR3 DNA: TGTGCCAGCAGCTCCCTAAGGGCGGGACTGTTGGGTTCGGAGCAGCAGTATTTT
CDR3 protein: CASSSLRAGLLGSEQQYF

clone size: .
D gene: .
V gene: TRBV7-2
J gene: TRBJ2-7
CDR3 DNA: TGTGCCAGCAGCTTGCCCTACGGCGAGCAGTACTTC
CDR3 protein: CASSLPYGEQYF

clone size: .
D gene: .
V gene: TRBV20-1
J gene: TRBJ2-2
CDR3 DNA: TGCAGTGCCGAGATCAATGACGGGAAGCTGTTTTTT
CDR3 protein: CSAEINDGKLFF

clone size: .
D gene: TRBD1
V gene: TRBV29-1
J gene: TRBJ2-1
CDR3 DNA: TGCAACGTCTTAGGTACAGGGGCTGAGAATGAGCAGTTCTTC
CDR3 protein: CNVLGTGAENEQFF

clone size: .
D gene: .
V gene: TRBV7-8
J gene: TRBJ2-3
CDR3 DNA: TGTGCCAGCAGCTTAACGTTGGTGGCGGCGGCAGATACGCAGTATTTT
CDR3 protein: CASSLTLVAAADTQYF

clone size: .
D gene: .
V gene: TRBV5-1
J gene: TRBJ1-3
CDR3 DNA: TGCGCCAGTAGCTCAGGGGACTCTGGAAACACCATATATTTT
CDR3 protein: CASSSGDSGNTIYF

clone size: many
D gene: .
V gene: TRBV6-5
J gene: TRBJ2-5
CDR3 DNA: TGTGCCAGCAGTCGCGACAGGATACAAGAGACCCAGTACTTC
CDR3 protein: CASSRDRIQETQYF

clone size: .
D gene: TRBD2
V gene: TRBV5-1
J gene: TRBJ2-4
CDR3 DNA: TGCGCCAGCAGCGGGACTCGCGGGGGAAAAAACATTCAGTACTTC
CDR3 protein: CASSGTRGGKNIQYF

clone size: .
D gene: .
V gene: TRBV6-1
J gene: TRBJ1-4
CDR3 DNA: TGTGCCGGCAGTGCTATGACGGGAGGCGGTGAAAAACTGTTTTTT
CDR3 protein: CAGSAMTGGGEKLFF

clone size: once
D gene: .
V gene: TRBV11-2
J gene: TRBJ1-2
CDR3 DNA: TGTGCCAGCAGCTTGGAGTCCGATCACTATGGCTACATCTTT
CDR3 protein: CASSLESDHYGYIF

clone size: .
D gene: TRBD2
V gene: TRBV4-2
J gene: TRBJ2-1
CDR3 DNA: TGTGTCAGCATTCAAGTTTTCAGCGGGAGGGAATTTGAGCAGTTCTTC
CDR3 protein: CVSIQVFSGREFEQFF

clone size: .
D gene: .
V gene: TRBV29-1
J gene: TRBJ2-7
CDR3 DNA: TGCAGCGCTAATCCCGGGACGGGGCCTACCTATGAGCAGTACTTC
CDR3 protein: CSANPGTGPTYEQYF

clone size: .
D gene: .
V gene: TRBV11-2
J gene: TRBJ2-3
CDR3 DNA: TGTGTCAGCAACTCCGGAGGGATTGCGGGACATACGAAGTATTTT
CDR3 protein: CVSNSGGIAGHTKYF

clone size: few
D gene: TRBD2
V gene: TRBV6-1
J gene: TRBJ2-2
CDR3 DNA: TGTGCCAGCAAGAGGGAGGGCCGCTTCACCCGGGAGCTGTTTTTT
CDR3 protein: CASKREGRFTRELFF

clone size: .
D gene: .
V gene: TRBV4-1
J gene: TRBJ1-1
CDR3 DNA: TGCGCCAGCAGCCAAGACCCGGGGGCAGGGTTATGGAACGCTGAAGTTTTCTTT
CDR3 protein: CASSQDPGAGLWNAEVFF

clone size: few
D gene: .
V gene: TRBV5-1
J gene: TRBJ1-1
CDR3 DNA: TGCGCCAGCAGCTTTAGGGACGGGGTTATGAACACTGAAGCTTTCTTT
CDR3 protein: CASSFRDGVMNTEAFF

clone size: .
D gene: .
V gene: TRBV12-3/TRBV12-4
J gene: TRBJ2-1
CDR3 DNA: TGTACCAGCAGTGGGGGGTGGGGGGACGAACAGTTCTTC
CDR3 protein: CTSSGGWGDEQFF

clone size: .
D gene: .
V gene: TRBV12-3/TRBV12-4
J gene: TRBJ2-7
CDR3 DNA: TGTGCCAGCAGTCCCGGGGCTGCATACGAGCATTACTTC
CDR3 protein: CASSPGAAYEHYF

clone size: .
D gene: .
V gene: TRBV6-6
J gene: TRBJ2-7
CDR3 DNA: TGTGCCAGCATGGTAGGACAAGGGACCTACGTGCAGTACTTC
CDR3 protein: CASMVGQGTYVQYF

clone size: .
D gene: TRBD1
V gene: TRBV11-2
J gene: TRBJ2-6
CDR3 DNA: TGTGCCAGCAGCTCCCAGGGGGTGGCTGGGACCAACGTCCTGACATTC
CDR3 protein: CASSSQGVAGTNVLTF

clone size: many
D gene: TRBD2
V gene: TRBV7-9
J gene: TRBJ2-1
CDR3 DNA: TGTGCCAGCAGCCTGTACCTAGCGGGATCATACAATGAGCAGTTCTTC
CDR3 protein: CASSLYLAGSYNEQFF

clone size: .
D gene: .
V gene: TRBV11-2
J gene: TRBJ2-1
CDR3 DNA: TGTGTCAGCAGCCGGAAGGGTAGTACGACCCTCCATGAGCAGTTCTTC
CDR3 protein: CVSSRKGSTTLHEQFF

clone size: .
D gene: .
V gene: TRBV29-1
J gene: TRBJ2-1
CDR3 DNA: TGCAGCATTACAGACTCGCAGCACTTCTTC
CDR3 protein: CSITDSQHFF